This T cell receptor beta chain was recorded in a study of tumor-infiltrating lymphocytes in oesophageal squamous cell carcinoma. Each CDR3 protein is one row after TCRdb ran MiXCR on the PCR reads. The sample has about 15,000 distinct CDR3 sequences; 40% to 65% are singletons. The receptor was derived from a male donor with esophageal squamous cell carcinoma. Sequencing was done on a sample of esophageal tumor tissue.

CDR3 sequence reads: CASSPNPTGYQETQYF. Written as DNA, the CDR3 is TGTGCCAGCAGTCCGAACCCGACAGGGTACCAAGAGACCCAGTACTTC. The V and J genes are TRBV28 and TRBJ2-5; 7 nucleotides line up with TRBD1. This CDR3 has 16 residues. Germline lookup yields CDR1 MDHEN and CDR2 SYDVKM. The V segment lost 5 bases and the J segment 0 bases; nucleotides outside the gene matches: 9. The full variable domain, with the rest looked up from reference TRBV28 and TRBJ2-5, is DVKVTQSSRYLVKRTGEKVFLECVQDMDHENMFWYRQDPGLGLRLIYFSYDVKMKEKGDIPEGYSVSREKKERFSLILESASTNQTSMYLCASSPNPTGYQETQYFGPGTRLLVL.